This is a list of T cell receptor beta chains from one sample in a study of blood T cell repertoires in COVID-19. Method: immunoSEQ multiplex PCR; TCRdb's copy keeps in-frame clones and lacks some. The sample holds some 150,000 clones, about 92% seen once. Sequencing was performed on peripheral blood. All receptors derive from a human donor in a cohort sampled during active COVID-19. Both conserved end residues are part of each CDR3.

v_gene: TRBV11-2; CDR3aa: CASSLGGTGADTQYF
v_gene: TRBV11-2; CDR3aa: CASSLSPGGIGNEQFF
v_gene: TRBV18; CDR3aa: CASSPEMDTEAFF
v_gene: TRBV19; CDR3aa: CASSIGVSGANVLTF
v_gene: TRBV27; CDR3aa: CASSSGQGATYNEQFF
v_gene: TRBV18; CDR3aa: CASSPRSGEEGARGYTF
v_gene: TRBV4-1; CDR3aa: CASSRTDTSNYGYTF
v_gene: TRBV6-1; CDR3aa: CASSFTNLEQFF
v_gene: TRBV27; CDR3aa: CASSPGQGAVYGYTF
v_gene: TRBV27; CDR3aa: CASSPRVGTGGYEQYF
v_gene: TRBV12-3/TRBV12-4; CDR3aa: CASSPLSQETQYF
v_gene: TRBV10-3; CDR3aa: CAPQGEDRNEKLFF
v_gene: TRBV9; CDR3aa: CASSASTDSPSNTEAFF
v_gene: TRBV9; CDR3aa: CASSSRQGDTDTQYF
v_gene: TRBV6-2/TRBV6-3; CDR3aa: CASSYGGGSYEQYF
v_gene: TRBV2; CDR3aa: CASSFTVNTEAFF
v_gene: TRBV28; CDR3aa: CRAQGNTEAFF
v_gene: TRBV19; CDR3aa: CASSIAGLAGGSGYEQYF
v_gene: TRBV27; CDR3aa: CASSSGGGNQPQHF
v_gene: TRBV7-9; CDR3aa: CASSLEHSDRRKFF
v_gene: TRBV5-4; CDR3aa: CASSLANGGVGEQFF
v_gene: TRBV2; CDR3aa: CASSEARGGARKLFF
v_gene: TRBV9; CDR3aa: CASSNGESNSPLHF
v_gene: TRBV30; CDR3aa: CAWRTGTINSPLHF
v_gene: TRBV5-1; CDR3aa: CASSQTPSGANVLTF
v_gene: TRBV7-3; CDR3aa: CASSSGLALTDTQYF
v_gene: TRBV19; CDR3aa: CASSIEGQGWRNTEAFF
v_gene: TRBV7-9; CDR3aa: CASSFGTGNYGYTF
v_gene: TRBV15; CDR3aa: CATSGRQGMDSPLHF
v_gene: TRBV18; CDR3aa: CASSPTAGVDYGYTF
v_gene: TRBV7-9; CDR3aa: CASSPTGGGYQPQHF
v_gene: TRBV27; CDR3aa: CASSLSSWSSYNEQFF
v_gene: TRBV6-4; CDR3aa: CASSQGEADTQYF
v_gene: TRBV4-2; CDR3aa: CASSQEGTGAYEQYF
v_gene: TRBV9; CDR3aa: CASSVEYGGALDTQYF
v_gene: TRBV25-1; CDR3aa: CASSEWAGGTGYTF
v_gene: TRBV18; CDR3aa: CASSPEDRAYGYTF
v_gene: TRBV18; CDR3aa: CASSPRERAGFYNEQFF
v_gene: TRBV30; CDR3aa: CASEAHRVKYGYTF
v_gene: TRBV6-5; CDR3aa: CASGRGMSSGNTIYF
v_gene: TRBV7-9; CDR3aa: CASSPGTGAFPSNNEQFF
v_gene: TRBV5-4; CDR3aa: CASSFGGRVSPLHF
v_gene: TRBV6-2/TRBV6-3; CDR3aa: CASSARTGKHQPQHF
v_gene: TRBV11-2; CDR3aa: CASSLDPGYSGTDTQYF
v_gene: TRBV5-4; CDR3aa: CASSLYLGGTGDYEQYF
v_gene: TRBV7-6; CDR3aa: CASSRRGDNSPLHF
v_gene: TRBV6-6; CDR3aa: CASSRDEGAYYGYTF
v_gene: TRBV2; CDR3aa: CASRTSGDWETQYF
v_gene: TRBV6-5; CDR3aa: CASTVGDRLNTEAFF